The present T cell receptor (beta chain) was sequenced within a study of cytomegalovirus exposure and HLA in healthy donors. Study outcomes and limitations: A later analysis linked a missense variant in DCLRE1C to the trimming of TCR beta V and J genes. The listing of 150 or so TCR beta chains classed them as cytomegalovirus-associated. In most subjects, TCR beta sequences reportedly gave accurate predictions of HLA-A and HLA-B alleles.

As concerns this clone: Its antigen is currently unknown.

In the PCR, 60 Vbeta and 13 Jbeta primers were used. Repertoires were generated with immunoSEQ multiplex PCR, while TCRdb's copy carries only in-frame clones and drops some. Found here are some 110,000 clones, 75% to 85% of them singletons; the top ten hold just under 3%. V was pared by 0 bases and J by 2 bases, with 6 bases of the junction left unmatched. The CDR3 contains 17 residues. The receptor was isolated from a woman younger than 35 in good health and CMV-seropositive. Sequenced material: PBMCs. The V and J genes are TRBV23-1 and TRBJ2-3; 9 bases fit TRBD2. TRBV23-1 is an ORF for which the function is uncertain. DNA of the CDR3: TGCGCCAGCAGTCAATCTCCTAGCGGGGTTATCACAGATACGCAGTATTTT. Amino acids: CASSQSPSGVITDTQYF.